Described below is a single TCR beta chain sequence and its context. CDR3 size: 13 residues. Per the germline V gene, CDR1 is SGHTA and CDR2 is FQGTGA. Trimming stripped 4 bases from V and 9 bases from J, with 15 bases between. The sample belongs to a study of tumor and adjacent non-tumor tissue in lung cancer. This sample's RNA came from whole unsorted tissue. Three rounds of nested PCR, following a modified ARM-PCR protocol, produced the TCRbeta library. TCRdb passed the multiplex PCR reads through MiXCR, listing each CDR3 protein once. The table records around 99,000 distinct CDR3 sequences, 75% of them present only once.

The V and J genes are TRBV7-3 and TRBJ1-2; no clear D gene. Sequences were obtained from lung tumor tissue. This receptor was identified in an older woman with non-small cell lung cancer. CDR3 sequence: CASSSPTSKSYTF. Written as DNA, the CDR3 is TGTGCCAGCAGCTCACCCACGTCCAAGAGCTACACCTTC. Drawing the rest from reference TRBV7-3 and TRBJ1-2, the complete variable domain is GAGVSQTPSNKVTEKGKYVELRCDPISGHTALYWYRQSLGQGPEFLIYFQGTGAADDSGLPNDRFFAVRPEGSVSTLKIQRTERGDSAVYLCASSSPTSKSYTFGSGTRLTVV.